This T cell receptor beta chain comes out of a study of blood T cell repertoires in COVID-19. At the level of the study: Both acute and convalescent COVID-19 samples were obtained from the United States, Italy and Spain. T cells, B-cell-depleted T cells, or PBMCs supplied cDNA or gDNA.

Germline V gene data show CDR1 as LNHDA and CDR2 as SQIVND (reference sequence). This CDR3 is built from 15 residues. V lost 6 bases to trimming and J lost 0 bases, with 12 bases between them. Authors' processing steps: It was from reference gene primer amplification that nucleated cell counts were estimated. Assay used: immunoSEQ multiplex PCR; TCRdb lists only in-frame clones, some missing. V and J calls and clone size are as listed in that table; D and trimming were resolved from the DNA. The table lists 200,000 or so clones, roughly 84% of them singletons, with under 15% in the top ten. This clonotype was sampled from a human donor in a cohort sampled during active COVID-19. The chain couples TRBV19 to TRBJ1-5; no clear D gene. The sample consisted of peripheral blood. DNA for the CDR3: TGTGCCAGTAGCCAAGGAGAGTATAGCAATCAGCCCCAGCATTTT. Amino acid sequence: CASSQGEYSNQPQHF. The complete variable domain, with remaining parts taken from reference TRBV19 and TRBJ1-5, reads DGGITQSPKYLFRKEGQNVTLSCEQNLNHDAMYWYRQDPGQGLRLIYYSQIVNDFQKGDIAEGYSVSREKKESFPLTVTSAQKNPTAFYLCASSQGEYSNQPQHFGDGTRLSIL.